This section outlines one T cell receptor beta chain sequence together with its context. This entry is derived from a study of blood T cells in healthy people across ages. Healthy individuals of Caucasian origin from Russia, aged roughly 6 to 90, served as donors. Researchers collected roughly 9.8 milliliters of peripheral blood from every single donor. Per sample, no less than 5 micrograms of total RNA were extracted. A J-beta primer mix and a sample-barcoded 5' primer were used in a second PCR of about 7 to 12 cycles. From the 5' RACE reads, TCRdb called clonotypes with MiXCR, one entry per CDR3 protein. The repertoire holds about 1.6 million distinct CDR3 sequences, with about 31% as singletons. This CDR3 is 15 amino acids long. From germline, CDR1 is MGHRA and CDR2 YSYEKL. Trimming stripped 0 bases from V and 3 bases from J, with 10 bases between.

Sequenced material: blood. The rearrangement links TRBV4-1 to TRBJ2-3; maybe TRBD1 (5 bases). The TCR was taken from a woman aged 25 to 39 in good health. The CDR3: CASSQDIQGTDTQYF. DNA of the CDR3: TGCGCCAGCAGCCAAGATATTCAGGGAACAGATACGCAGTATTTT.